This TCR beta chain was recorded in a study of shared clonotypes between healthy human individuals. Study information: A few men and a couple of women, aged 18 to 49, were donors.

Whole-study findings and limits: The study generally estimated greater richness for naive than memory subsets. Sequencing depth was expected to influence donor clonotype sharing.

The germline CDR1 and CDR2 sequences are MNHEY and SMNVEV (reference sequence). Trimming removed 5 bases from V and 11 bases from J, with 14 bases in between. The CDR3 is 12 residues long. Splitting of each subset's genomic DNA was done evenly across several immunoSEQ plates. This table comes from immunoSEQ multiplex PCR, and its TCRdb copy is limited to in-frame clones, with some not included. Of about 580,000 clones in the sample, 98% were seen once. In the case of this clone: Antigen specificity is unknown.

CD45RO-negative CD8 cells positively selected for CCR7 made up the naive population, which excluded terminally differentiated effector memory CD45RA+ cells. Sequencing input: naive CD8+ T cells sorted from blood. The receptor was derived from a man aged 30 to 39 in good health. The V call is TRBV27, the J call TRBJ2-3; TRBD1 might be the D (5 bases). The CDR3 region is CASSMGRNRQYF. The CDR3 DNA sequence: TGTGCCAGCAGTATGGGGCGGAATAGGCAGTATTTT.